This T cell receptor beta chain stems from a study of blood T cell repertoires in COVID-19. Study in general: The study drew acute and convalescent COVID-19 samples from the United States, Italy and Spain.

Profiling relied on immunoSEQ multiplex PCR, and the TCRdb table lists in-frame clones only, not all of them. Found here are around 250,000 clones, roughly 85% of them singletons; the top ten hold less than 3.5%. The CDR3 is 15 residues long. CDR1 is KGHSH and CDR2 is LQKENI in the germline V gene. With 3 bases clipped from V and 9 bases from J, the junction kept 7 bases outside the gene matches. This sequence was found in a woman aged 18-29 years with acute or convalescent COVID-19. The chain carries TRBV18 and TRBJ1-6; 8 bases align to TRBD1. What was sequenced was peripheral blood. CDR3 region: CASSPTGAGSSPLHF. In nucleotides, the CDR3 is TGTGCCAGCTCACCGACAGGGGCAGGAAGTTCACCCCTCCACTTT.